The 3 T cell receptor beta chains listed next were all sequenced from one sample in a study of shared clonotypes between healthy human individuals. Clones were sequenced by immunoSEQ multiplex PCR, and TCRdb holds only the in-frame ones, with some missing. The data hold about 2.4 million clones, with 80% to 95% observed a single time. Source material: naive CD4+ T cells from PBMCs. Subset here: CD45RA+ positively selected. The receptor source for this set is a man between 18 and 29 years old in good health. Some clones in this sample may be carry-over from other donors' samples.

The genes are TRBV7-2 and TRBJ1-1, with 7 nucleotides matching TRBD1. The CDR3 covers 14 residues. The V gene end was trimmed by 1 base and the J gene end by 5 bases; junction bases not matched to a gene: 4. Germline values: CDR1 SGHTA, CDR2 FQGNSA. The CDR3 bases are TGTGCCAGCAGCTTAGAGACAGGGAGGACTGAAGCTTTCTTT. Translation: CASSLETGRTEAFF.

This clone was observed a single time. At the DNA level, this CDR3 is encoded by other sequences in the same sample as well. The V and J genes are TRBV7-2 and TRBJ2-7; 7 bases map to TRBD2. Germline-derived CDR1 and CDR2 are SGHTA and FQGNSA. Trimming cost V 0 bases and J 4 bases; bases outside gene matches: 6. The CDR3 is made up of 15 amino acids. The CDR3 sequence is CASSLAGTGGYEQYF. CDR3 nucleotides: TGTGCCAGCAGCTTAGCCGGGACGGGAGGTTACGAGCAGTACTTC.

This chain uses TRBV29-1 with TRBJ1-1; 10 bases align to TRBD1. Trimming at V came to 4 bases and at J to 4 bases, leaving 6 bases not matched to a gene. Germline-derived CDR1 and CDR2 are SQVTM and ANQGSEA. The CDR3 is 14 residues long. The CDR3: CSVVPGQGITEAFF. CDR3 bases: TGCAGCGTTGTGCCGGGACAGGGGATCACTGAAGCTTTCTTT. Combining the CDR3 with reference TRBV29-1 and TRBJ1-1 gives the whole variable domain SAVISQKPSRDICQRGTSLTIQCQVDSQVTMMFWYRQQPGQSLTLIATANQGSEATYESGFVIDKFPISRPNLTFSTLTVSNMSPEDSSIYLCSVVPGQGITEAFFGQGTRLTVV.